Each of the 10 T cell receptor beta chains below was sequenced from the same sample in a study of identical twins. TCRdb processed the 5' RACE reads anew with MiXCR; each CDR3 protein has one entry. The repertoire holds over 250,000 distinct CDR3 sequences, with roughly 9.7% as singletons. These records were also assigned to another study, of yellow fever vaccine responses in identical twins.

Sequenced: CD8+ T cells sorted from blood. The receptors were sampled from a woman aged 18-30 years in good health.

The table lists this clonotype with many counts. J is TRBJ2-6 and V is TRBV6-2 or TRBV6-3; D not resolved. This CDR3 is built from 15 residues. Trimming removed 2 bases at V and 0 bases at J, with 5 bases between. Germline assignment: CDR1 MNHEY and CDR2 SVGEGT. The CDR3 DNA sequence: TGTGCCAGCAGTTACACGAGCTCTGGGGCCAACGTCCTGACTTTC. Its protein is CASSYTSSGANVLTF.

Only a few counts were recorded for this clonotype. The chain uses TRBV4-1 and TRBJ2-7; 12 bases match TRBD2. The CDR3 sequence is 15 residues long. Germline V gene data show CDR1 as MGHRA and CDR2 as YSYEKL. V lost 3 bases to trimming and J lost 3 bases; unmatched junction nucleotides: 3. The CDR3 loop is CASSQTTSGSYEQYF. CDR3 nucleotides: TGCGCCAGCAGCCAGACGACTAGCGGGAGCTACGAGCAGTACTTC.

This clonotype appeared many times. Written as DNA, the CDR3 is TGCGCCAGCAGCCTTACTAGCGGGGGGCCGGAGTATTTT. Residues: CASSLTSGGPEYF. V gene TRBV4-1 combines with J gene TRBJ2-3; 12 positions agree with TRBD2. The CDR3 totals 13 residues. After removal of 4 bases from V and 13 bases from J, the junction contained 6 bases not matched to a gene. CDR1 is MGHRA, CDR2 YSYEKL, per germline.

This clonotype was seen ten or more times. V usage is TRBV5-1 and J usage is TRBJ1-1; a weak D match, TRBD1 (6 bases). Germline values: CDR1 SGHRS, CDR2 YFSETQ. V dropped 0 bases and J dropped 6 bases, with 18 bases sitting between them. The CDR3 has 16 amino acids. The CDR3 sequence is CASSLAPLERGAEAFF. The CDR3 region has the DNA TGCGCCAGCAGCTTGGCTCCCTTAGAAAGGGGGGCTGAAGCTTTCTTT.

The table lists this clonotype with many counts. This chain connects TRBV20-1 to TRBJ2-3; 11 nucleotides agree with TRBD2. CDR1 is DFQATT and CDR2 is SNEGSKA in the germline V gene (reference sequence). The CDR3 totals 15 residues. V shed 4 bases, J shed 2 bases, and the junction held 5 bases outside the gene matches. The CDR3 protein is CSAKPGLADTDTQYF. The CDR3 DNA reads as TGCAGTGCTAAACCGGGACTAGCGGACACAGATACGCAGTATTTT.

This clonotype was counted at least ten times. V gene TRBV29-1 combines with J gene TRBJ2-2, with 7 nucleotides matching TRBD1. From germline, CDR1 is SQVTM and CDR2 ANQGSEA. The J segment lost 4 bases and the V segment lost 6 bases, leaving 11 bases of the junction unmatched. CDR3 length: 15 amino acids. The CDR3 here is CSVLWERGPTGELFF. DNA of the CDR3: TGCAGCGTCCTGTGGGAGAGGGGGCCCACCGGGGAGCTGTTTTTT.

This chain connects TRBV20-1 to TRBJ2-5, with 8 nucleotides matching TRBD2. V was pared by 6 bases and J by 5 bases, with 8 bases of the junction left unmatched. Germline V lookup: CDR1 DFQATT, CDR2 SNEGSKA (reference sequence). This CDR3 is built from 13 residues. The CDR3 reads CSATGGAAETQYF. CDR3 sequence (DNA): TGCAGTGCGACCGGGGGGGCAGCGGAGACCCAGTACTTC.

This clonotype was counted at least ten times. This chain uses TRBV4-3 with TRBJ2-7; D is unresolved. V was pared by 8 bases and J by 3 bases, with 20 bases between. CDR3 length: 15 amino acids. The germline V gene encodes CDR1 LGHNA and CDR2 YSLEER. The chain's CDR3 is CASGENSGALYEQYF. DNA for the CDR3: TGCGCCAGCGGAGAGAATTCAGGAGCCCTCTACGAGCAGTACTTC.

The chain uses TRBV2 and TRBJ2-3, with TRBD1 matching 9 bases. The CDR3 totals 15 residues. Trimming removed 7 bases from V and 0 bases from J; junction bases left unmatched: 5. Germline V CDR1 and CDR2: SNHLY, FYNNEI. CDR3 sequence reads: CASTSGQGSTDTQYF. CDR3 sequence (DNA): TGTGCCAGCACTTCCGGACAGGGGAGCACAGATACGCAGTATTTT.

At least ten counts were recorded for this clonotype. V usage is TRBV20-1 and J usage is TRBJ2-5; 9 bases are a match to TRBD1. Germline V lookup: CDR1 DFQATT, CDR2 SNEGSKA (reference sequence). This CDR3 has 14 amino acids. The trim removed 6 bases at V and 5 bases at J, leaving 10 bases unmatched. CDR3 DNA: TGCAGTGCCGACCGACAGGGGGTTTATGAGACCCAGTACTTC. Its translation: CSADRQGVYETQYF.